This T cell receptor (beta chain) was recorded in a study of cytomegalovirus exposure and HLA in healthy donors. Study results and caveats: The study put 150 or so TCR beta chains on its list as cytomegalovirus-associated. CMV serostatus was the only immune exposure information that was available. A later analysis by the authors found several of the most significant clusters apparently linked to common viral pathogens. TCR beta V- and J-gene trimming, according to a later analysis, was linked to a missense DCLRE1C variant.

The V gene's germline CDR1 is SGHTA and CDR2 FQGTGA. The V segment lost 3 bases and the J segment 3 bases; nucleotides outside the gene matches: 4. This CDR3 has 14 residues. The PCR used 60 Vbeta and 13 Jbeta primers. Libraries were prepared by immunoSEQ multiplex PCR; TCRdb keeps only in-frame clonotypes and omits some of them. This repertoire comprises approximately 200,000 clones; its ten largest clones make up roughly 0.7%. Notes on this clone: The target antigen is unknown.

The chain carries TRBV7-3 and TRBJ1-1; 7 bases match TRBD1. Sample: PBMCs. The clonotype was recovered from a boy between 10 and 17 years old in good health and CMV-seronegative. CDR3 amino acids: CASSLTGLDTEAFF. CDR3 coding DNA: TGTGCCAGCAGCTTGACAGGGTTGGACACTGAAGCTTTCTTT.